Below, 6 T cell receptor beta chains from the same sample are listed, as sequenced in a study of molecular identifiers for immune sequencing clone quantification. One entry per CDR3 protein, called by TCRdb with MiXCR from the PCR reads. The table records about 640,000 distinct CDR3 sequences, roughly 21% of them present only once. Specimen: naive CD8+ T cells from blood, with Jurkat cell RNA spiked in. The subset: FACS-sorted CD8+CD4-CCR7+CD45RA+ naive T cells. These receptor sequences come from a human donor in good health. Some libraries in this study had Jurkat cell RNA spiked in.

This clonotype was counted many times. V gene TRBV7-9 combines with J gene TRBJ1-1; D possibly corresponds to TRBD1 (5 bases). Germline CDR1 is SEHNR and CDR2 is FQNEAQ (reference sequence). CDR3 size: 14 residues. Trimming cost V 1 base and J 9 bases, with 15 bases left between them. The CDR3: CASSLDSSRGKAFF. DNA of the CDR3: TGTGCCAGCAGCTTAGATTCGTCGCGGGGGAAAGCTTTCTTT.

This chain links TRBV9 with TRBJ2-7; D might be TRBD1 or TRBD2, each matching 8 bases. The CDR3 has 16 amino acids. Trimming took off 3 bases at V and 0 bases at J, with 16 bases between the two ends. CDR1 SGDLS and CDR2 YYNGEE come from the germline V gene. CDR3 region: CASSAGGDRSSYEQYF. The CDR3 region has the DNA TGTGCCAGCAGCGCGGGGGGGGACAGGAGCTCCTACGAGCAGTACTTC. The whole variable domain, remainder taken from reference TRBV9 and TRBJ2-7, is DSGVTQTPKHLITATGQRVTLRCSPRSGDLSVYWYQQSLDQGLQFLIQYYNGEERAKGNILERFSAQQFPDLHSELNLSSLELGDSALYFCASSAGGDRSSYEQYFGPGTRLTVT.

As concerns this clonotype: Relative to the germline gene, one junction end is altered; a read error may explain this. The J gene is TRBJ2-7, the V gene TRBV27; D possibly corresponds to TRBD2 (5 bases). Germline-derived CDR1 and CDR2 are MNHEY and SMNVEV (reference sequence). This CDR3 contains 14 residues. The DNA for the CDR3 is TGTGCCGGCAGTTTTTCCGGGGAGACATACGAGCAGTACTTC. This gives the protein CAGSFSGETYEQYF.

As to this clonotype: A read error may be the cause here, since a much bigger clone is one base away. The chain has TRBV30 and TRBJ1-1; a weak D match, TRBD1 (6 bases). Per germline, CDR1 GTSNPN and CDR2 SVGIG (reference sequence). CDR3 length equals 13 residues. Trimming took 7 bases from V and 3 from J, leaving 15 bases between them. The CDR3 DNA follows: TGTGCCTCCGATCAGGGGAGTTACACTGAAGCTTTCTTT. Its protein product is CASDQGSYTEAFF.

This clonotype came up many times. V and J are TRBV10-3 and TRBJ2-3, with 8 bases that match TRBD2. This CDR3 is 13 amino acids long. Germline V gives CDR1 ENHRY, CDR2 SYGVKD. With 10 bases clipped from V and 10 bases from J, the junction kept 13 bases outside the gene matches. The CDR3 loop reads CATTSGALDAQYF. The CDR3 nucleotides read TGTGCCACAACTAGCGGCGCACTGGATGCGCAGTATTTT.

To note about this clonotype: Just one base apart from a much larger clone, this may be a read error. CDR3 nucleotide sequence: TGTGCCAGCAGTTTCGGGCCCCTCGGGGGGTACGAGCAGTACTTC. Translating it yields CASSFGPLGGYEQYF. V usage is TRBV12-3 or TRBV12-4 and J usage is TRBJ2-7, with 7 positions matching TRBD2. J gave up 4 bases and V 3 bases, and 9 bases lay outside the gene matches. The length of the CDR3 is 15 residues.